This T cell receptor (beta chain) stems from a study of shared clonotypes between healthy human individuals. Overall study findings and caveats: Among donors, sharing of clonotypes was expected to be affected by sequencing depth.

About this clone itself: As yet, its antigen is unknown.

V gave up 0 bases and J gave up 7 bases, with 12 bases separating them. There are 14 residues in the CDR3. From germline, CDR1 is SGHDN and CDR2 FVKESK. TCRdb's table, derived via immunoSEQ multiplex PCR, lists solely in-frame clones and lacks some. The sample holds about 2.1 million clones; just under 95% are singletons and the top ten take approximately 1.7%. Positive CCR7 selection of CD45RO-negative cells yielded the naive CD8 cells, and terminally differentiated effector memory CD45RA+ cells were excluded. Sample: naive CD8+ T cells from PBMCs. The TCR was taken from a man aged 18 to 35 in good health. Some clones in this sample may be carry-over from other donors' samples. This rearrangement joins TRBV14 to TRBJ1-1, with D perhaps matching TRBD1 (5 bases). CDR3 sequence reads: CASSQERRTIEAFF. In DNA, the CDR3 is TGTGCCAGCAGCCAAGAAAGGCGGACAATTGAAGCTTTCTTT.